The 31 T cell receptor beta chains below all came from one sample that was sequenced in a study of shared clonotypes between healthy human individuals. Method: immunoSEQ multiplex PCR; TCRdb's copy keeps in-frame clones and lacks some. The sample includes around 500,000 clones, over 75% seen only once; the top ten take roughly 13%. Sequencing was done on a sample of PBMCs. The receptors were sampled from a woman aged 40 to 50 in good health. Some clones in this sample may be carry-over from other donors' samples.

This clone showed up many times. This sequence joins TRBV7-9 and TRBJ1-5; D gene uncertain. V was clipped by 5 bases and J by 5 bases, with 13 bases between them. Germline V gives CDR1 SEHNR, CDR2 FQNEAQ (reference sequence). The CDR3 is made up of 14 amino acids. This chain's CDR3 is CASSTGEWYQPQHF. CDR3 nucleotide sequence: TGTGCCAGCAGCACCGGAGAATGGTATCAGCCCCAGCATTTT. Full variable domain (rest looked up from reference TRBV7-9 and TRBJ1-5): DTGVSQNPRHKITKRGQNVTFRCDPISEHNRLYWYRQTLGQGPEFLTYFQNEAQLEKSRLLSDRFSAERPKGSFSTLEIQRTEQGDSAMYLCASSTGEWYQPQHFGDGTRLSIL.

As for this clone: The sample contains more than one DNA sequence encoding this CDR3. The chain is built from TRBV10-2 and TRBJ2-5; TRBD1 might be the D (6 bases). The end of the DNA aligns better with TRBJ2-7, so the J call may be wrong. The CDR3 totals 14 residues. Per germline, CDR1 WSHSY and CDR2 SAAADI. CDR3 in DNA: TGCGCCAGCAGTGAGGCCGGGACAACCTACGAGCAGTACTTC. Its protein product is CASSEAGTTYEQYF.

The CDR3 sequence: CASSSTGSSYEQYF. CDR3 DNA: TGTGCCAGCAGTTCAACAGGAAGCTCCTACGAGCAGTACTTC. V and J are TRBV27 and TRBJ2-7; possibly TRBD1 for D (5 bases). The CDR3 loop spans 14 amino acids. CDR1 and CDR2 (germline): MNHEY, SMNVEV (reference sequence). The ends were cut back, 4 bases at V and 0 bases at J, with 10 bases in the middle.

The chain combines TRBV10-3 with TRBJ1-2; 11 bases match TRBD1. V trimming: 6 bases; J trimming: 4 bases; junction bases outside the gene matches: 4. CDR1 is ENHRY, CDR2 SYGVKD, per germline. This CDR3 has 14 amino acids. CDR3 in amino acids: CAISGQGATYGYTF. Written as DNA, the CDR3 is TGTGCCATCAGCGGACAGGGGGCCACCTATGGCTACACCTTC.

DNA for the CDR3: TGTGCCAGCCACACCGCCCCGGGAGTGGAGACCCAGTACTTC. Residues: CASHTAPGVETQYF. The rearrangement joins TRBV5-4 to TRBJ2-5; weak D call: TRBD2 (6 bases). This CDR3 spans 14 amino acids. CDR1 and CDR2 from the germline V gene are SGHNT and YYREEE (reference sequence). V lost 7 bases and J 5 bases, leaving 18 bases between the germline ends.

This chain connects TRBV4-2 to TRBJ2-7; TRBD2 matches at 11 bases. V lost 0 bases, J lost 6 bases, and 4 bases stayed unmatched. The CDR3 runs to 15 residues. Germline CDR1 reads LGHNA; CDR2 reads YNFKEQ. The CDR3 region has the DNA TGTGCCAGCAGCCAAGAAATCCTAGCGGGAGGCGAGCAGTACTTC. Residues: CASSQEILAGGEQYF.

The chain links TRBV28 to TRBJ2-1; D is undetermined. Deletions cut 3 bases from V and 4 bases from J, with 4 bases between. The CDR3 consists of 12 residues. Germline V gives CDR1 MDHEN, CDR2 SYDVKM. The CDR3 is CASSFQYNEQFF. In nucleotides, the CDR3 is TGTGCCAGCAGTTTTCAGTACAATGAGCAGTTCTTC.

The chain uses TRBV30 and TRBJ2-2; D remains ambiguous. V lost 2 bases, J lost 10 bases, and 14 bases lay in between. CDR3 length: 13 residues. Germline V gene data show CDR1 as GTSNPN and CDR2 as SVGIG (reference sequence). CDR3 sequence (DNA): TGTGCCTGGAGTATCAGTGAAGTGGTGGAGCTGTTTTTT. The encoded protein is CAWSISEVVELFF.

The CDR3 sequence: CAISPTTGEGGNTIYF. The CDR3 DNA follows: TGTGCCATCAGTCCAACGACAGGGGAGGGTGGAAACACCATATATTTT. The J gene is TRBJ1-3, the V gene TRBV10-3; 8 bases agree with TRBD1. This CDR3 spans 16 amino acids. Germline CDR1 ENHRY, CDR2 SYGVKD. V lost 5 bases, J lost 3 bases, and 9 bases stayed unmatched.

The chain combines TRBV2 with TRBJ1-4, with TRBD1 identical over 9 bases. Trimming cost V 5 bases and J 7 bases; bases outside gene matches: 8. Germline loops: CDR1 SNHLY, CDR2 FYNNEI. The CDR3 covers 15 residues. DNA for the CDR3: TGTGCCAGCAGTAACCCCGGGACAGGGATTGAAAAACTGTTTTTT. The encoded protein is CASSNPGTGIEKLFF.

The chain joins TRBV7-8 to TRBJ2-7; 12 bases align to TRBD2. This CDR3 has 15 residues. V shed 4 bases and J 2 bases; nucleotides not matched to a gene: 3. Germline loops: CDR1 SGHVS, CDR2 FQNEAQ. The CDR3 reads CASSSRLAGAYEQYF. CDR3 nucleotide sequence: TGTGCCAGCAGCTCCCGACTAGCGGGAGCCTACGAGCAGTACTTC. Supplemented by reference TRBV7-8 and TRBJ2-7, the full variable domain reads GAGVSQSPRYKVAKRGQDVALRCDPISGHVSLFWYQQALGQGPEFLTYFQNEAQLDKSGLPSDRFFAERPEGSVSTLKIQRTQQEDSAVYLCASSSRLAGAYEQYFGPGTRLTVT.

The chain recombines TRBV18 with TRBJ2-7; no clear D. This CDR3 spans 15 amino acids. The V gene's germline CDR1 is KGHSH and CDR2 LQKENI. Trimming cost V 3 bases and J 0 bases, with 12 bases left between them. For the CDR3, the DNA is TGTGCCAGCTCACCCGGAGCTGACCGCTCCTACGAGCAGTACTTC. It yields the protein CASSPGADRSYEQYF.

The count of this clone is one. The chain is built from TRBV5-1 and TRBJ1-4, with D possibly being TRBD1 (6 bases). The ends were cut back, 0 bases at V and 4 bases at J, with 10 bases in the middle. The CDR3 consists of 15 residues. Germline V CDR1 and CDR2: SGHRS, YFSETQ. In nucleotides, the CDR3 is TGCGCCAGCAGCTTGGCTGGGGGCTTTAATGAAAAACTGTTTTTT. This sequence encodes CASSLAGGFNEKLFF.

This chain links TRBV2 with TRBJ2-7; the match to TRBD2 covers 8 bases. Trimming at V came to 11 bases and at J to 6 bases, leaving 15 bases not matched to a gene. CDR3 length: 14 amino acids. Looked up from germline, CDR1 is SNHLY and CDR2 is FYNNEI. The CDR3 DNA reads as TGTGCCCTTGACGAGATAGCGGGATACGGCGAGCAGTACTTC. It translates to CALDEIAGYGEQYF.

The chain has TRBV4-1 and TRBJ2-1; TRBD1 agrees at 9 bases. Losses at the gene ends were 5 bases for V and 4 bases for J; bases not matched to a gene: 6. CDR1 and CDR2 from the germline V gene are MGHRA and YSYEKL. This CDR3 has 15 residues. The CDR3 spells CASSIRTGVYNEQFF. In DNA, the CDR3 is TGCGCCAGCAGCATACGGACAGGGGTTTACAATGAGCAGTTCTTC.

This clone was detected only once. This sequence joins TRBV9 and TRBJ2-5; no reliable D call. CDR3 length: 11 amino acids. Per germline, CDR1 SGDLS and CDR2 YYNGEE. V lost 4 bases and J 5 bases, leaving 6 bases between the germline ends. CDR3 nucleotides: TGTGCCAGCAGCCAAGGGGAGACCCAGTACTTC. Encoded protein: CASSQGETQYF.

This clone was recorded once. The CDR3 spells CASSIARAQPQHF. For the CDR3, the DNA is TGTGCCAGTAGTATAGCCAGGGCTCAGCCCCAGCATTTT. V and J are TRBV19 and TRBJ1-5, with TRBD1 as a possible D gene (5 bases). This CDR3 region has 13 residues. Trimming pared 1 base from V and 6 bases from J, leaving 7 bases between. Looked up from germline, CDR1 is LNHDA and CDR2 is SQIVND (reference sequence).

The chain employs TRBV18 and TRBJ1-2; D ambiguous. Trimming removed 1 base from V and 10 bases from J, with 10 bases in between. This CDR3 has 12 amino acids. The V gene's germline CDR1 is KGHSH and CDR2 LQKENI. The CDR3 region is CASSPRLQDYTF. DNA of the CDR3: TGTGCCAGCTCACCACGCCTCCAAGACTACACCTTC.

The chain has TRBV7-9 and TRBJ2-5, with 7 bases that match TRBD2. The CDR3 consists of 15 residues. Per germline, CDR1 SEHNR and CDR2 FQNEAQ (reference sequence). The ends lost 2 bases at V and 4 bases at J; junction bases unmatched: 7. CDR3 sequence reads: CASSLQFGRRETQYF. CDR3 DNA: TGTGCCAGCAGCTTACAGTTCGGGAGGAGAGAGACCCAGTACTTC.

The chain is built from TRBV29-1 and TRBJ2-7, with D tentatively TRBD1 (5 bases). V lost 6 bases and J 3 bases, leaving 15 bases between the germline ends. The CDR3 extends over 13 amino acids. In germline, CDR1 is SQVTM, CDR2 ANQGSEA. CDR3 residues: CSVVTESLYEQYF. CDR3 sequence (DNA): TGCAGCGTAGTGACAGAGTCCCTCTACGAGCAGTACTTC.

V usage is TRBV18 and J usage is TRBJ2-2; unclear D gene. Trimming took 1 base from V and 4 from J, leaving 16 bases between them. Germline-derived CDR1 and CDR2 are KGHSH and LQKENI. This CDR3 comprises 17 residues. CDR3 bases: TGTGCCAGCTCACCACGTTTTAATGTTGTGGGCACCGGGGAGCTGTTTTTT. Translation gives CASSPRFNVVGTGELFF. Full variable domain (missing parts from reference TRBV18 and TRBJ2-2): NAGVMQNPRHLVRRRGQEARLRCSPMKGHSHVYWYRQLPEEGLKFMVYLQKENIIDESGMPKERFSAEFPKEGPSILRIQQVVRGDSAAYFCASSPRFNVVGTGELFFGEGSRLTVL.

The genes are TRBV7-2 and TRBJ2-1; D possibly uses TRBD1 or TRBD2 (5 bases each). The CDR3 runs to 12 residues. Germline assignment: CDR1 SGHTA and CDR2 FQGNSA. Trimming left V 5 bases short and J 13 bases short, with 15 bases between. The CDR3 DNA reads TGTGCCAGCAGCGAGCCCCCCGGGGCCCAGTTCTTC. It codes for CASSEPPGAQFF. The variable domain in full, completed from reference TRBV7-2 and TRBJ2-1, reads GAGVSQSPSNKVTEKGKDVELRCDPISGHTALYWYRQSLGQGLEFLIYFQGNSAPDKSGLPSDRFSAERTGGSVSTLTIQRTQQEDSAVYLCASSEPPGAQFFGPGTRLTVL.

With regard to this clone: It differs at one base from a far larger clone, so likely a read error. This same CDR3 is encoded by further DNA sequences in the sample. This rearrangement joins TRBV29-1 to TRBJ1-2, with 9 bases fitting TRBD1. V shed 6 bases and J 3 bases; nucleotides not matched to a gene: 8. Germline lookup yields CDR1 SQVTM and CDR2 ANQGSEA. The CDR3 sequence is 14 residues long. The CDR3 sequence: CSVTTGGLDYGYTF. The CDR3, as DNA: TGCAGCGTGACAACAGGGGGCCTGGACTATGGCTACACCTTC.

V and J are TRBV19 and TRBJ2-7, with D perhaps assigned TRBD1 or TRBD2 (6 bases each). Germline V gene sequence: CDR1 LNHDA, CDR2 SQIVND (reference sequence). The V gene lost 7 bases and the J gene lost 2 bases, with 15 bases spanning the gap. The CDR3 is 14 amino acids. The DNA of the CDR3 is TGTGCCAGTATAGAAGGGGGAGGCACCTACGAGCAGTACTTC. Translated: CASIEGGGTYEQYF.

V is TRBV5-4 and J is TRBJ2-5; 8 bases match TRBD2. The V segment lost 1 base and the J segment 2 bases; nucleotides outside the gene matches: 7. Per the germline V gene, CDR1 is SGHNT and CDR2 is YYREEE (reference sequence). This CDR3 is 16 amino acids long. This CDR3 reads CASSLTLTSGQETQYF. Here the CDR3 DNA reads TGTGCCAGCAGCTTGACCCTTACTAGCGGACAAGAGACCCAGTACTTC.

The chain joins TRBV6-1 to TRBJ2-3, with D hard to call. The CDR3 sequence is 14 residues long. V was cut by 3 bases and J by 0 bases, with 7 bases left in between. Germline CDR1 and CDR2: MNHNS and SASEGT. This chain's CDR3 is CASSESRSTDTQYF. The DNA of the CDR3 is TGTGCCAGCAGTGAGAGTCGGAGCACAGATACGCAGTATTTT.

The chain couples TRBV5-6 to TRBJ2-1; 13 positions agree with TRBD2. Trimming cost V 6 bases and J 1 base; bases outside gene matches: 10. The CDR3 spans 18 residues. Germline values: CDR1 SGHDT, CDR2 YYEEEE. The CDR3 spells CASNQGLAGEWSYNEQFF. CDR3 nucleotides: TGTGCCAGCAACCAAGGACTAGCGGGAGAGTGGTCCTACAATGAGCAGTTCTTC.

In regard to this clone: Only one base separates this from a far larger clonotype, so it likely reflects a read error. The conserved phenylalanine or tryptophan normally closing the CDR3 is absent here, so this likely arose from a read error. The chain joins TRBV6-6 to TRBJ2-2; either TRBD1 or TRBD2 may supply D (5 bases each). CDR1 and CDR2 from the germline V gene are MNHNY and SVGAGI (reference sequence). Trimming left V 6 bases short and J 3 bases short, with 11 bases between. The CDR3 covers 14 residues. The CDR3 reads CASRSGTDTGELFS. The CDR3 DNA reads as TGTGCCAGCAGGTCAGGGACGGACACCGGGGAGCTGTTTTCT.

The chain has TRBV9 and TRBJ2-7; perhaps TRBD2 as D (6 bases). Trimming removed 4 bases at V and 5 bases at J, with 22 bases between. The CDR3 is 16 amino acids. Germline V gene data show CDR1 as SGDLS and CDR2 as YYNGEE. The CDR3 sequence: CASSPTRGGGYHEQYF. CDR3 in DNA: TGTGCCAGCAGCCCTACCCGGGGAGGAGGGTACCACGAGCAGTACTTC. Based on the CDR3 plus reference TRBV9 and TRBJ2-7, the full variable domain is DSGVTQTPKHLITATGQRVTLRCSPRSGDLSVYWYQQSLDQGLQFLIQYYNGEERAKGNILERFSAQQFPDLHSELNLSSLELGDSALYFCASSPTRGGGYHEQYFGPGTRLTVT.

This clone was seen only a few times. Different DNA sequences within this sample yield the same CDR3. This rearrangement joins TRBV7-2 to TRBJ2-7; D is unresolved. The CDR3 sequence is 12 residues long. Germline V gene sequence: CDR1 SGHTA, CDR2 FQGNSA. V lost 0 bases, J lost 3 bases, and 3 bases lay in between. The CDR3 DNA follows: TGTGCCAGCAGCTTAGCGTTCTACGAGCAGTACTTC. This sequence encodes CASSLAFYEQYF.

The genes are TRBV6-5 and TRBJ2-7; D tentatively fits TRBD1 or TRBD2 (5 bases each). Per the germline V gene, CDR1 is MNHEY and CDR2 is SVGAGI. This CDR3 region has 15 residues. V gave up 4 bases and J gave up 1 base, with 14 bases separating them. CDR3 bases: TGTGCCAGCAGTTCCTCCGGGACCCAATCCTACGAGCAGTACTTC. Encoded protein: CASSSSGTQSYEQYF.